This T cell receptor (beta chain) was captured by sequencing in a study of regulatory T cells in long-lasting Graves disease. The wider study: The antithyroid drugs taken by newly diagnosed Graves' patients had been used for under 3 months.

CDR1 DFQATT and CDR2 SNEGSKA come from the germline V gene (reference sequence). V was pared by 3 bases and J by 2 bases, with 11 bases between. The CDR3 has 13 residues. This clonotype has ten or more counts. Documented time point: newly diagnosed GD, antithyroid drugs for less than 3 months. After RNA was extracted from PBMCs, the TCR library was made from it. EDTA tubes were used for drawing around 9 milliliters of peripheral blood. For TCR beta, libraries came from iRepertoire HTBI primers and Arm-PCR of CDR3 regions. A single record per CDR3 protein comes from TCRdb applying MiXCR to the multiplex PCR reads. The top ten hold roughly 7.7% of the sample, which has 400,000 to 500,000 distinct CDR3 sequences, 15% seen once. These records were also assigned to another study, of T cells in Graves' hyperthyroidism and ophthalmopathy. In that study: Researchers found most expanded thyroid clonotypes above 0.001 in blood as well.

The chain uses TRBV20-1 and TRBJ2-7; D gene unclear. This receptor was taken from a woman aged 40 to 50 with Graves disease. The specimen comprised peripheral blood mononuclear cells (PBMCs), sampled at new diagnosis, from a patient treated with antithyroid drugs. The CDR3 region is CSASSGPPYEQYF. CDR3 sequence (DNA): TGCAGTGCTAGTTCTGGGCCACCCTACGAGCAGTACTTC.